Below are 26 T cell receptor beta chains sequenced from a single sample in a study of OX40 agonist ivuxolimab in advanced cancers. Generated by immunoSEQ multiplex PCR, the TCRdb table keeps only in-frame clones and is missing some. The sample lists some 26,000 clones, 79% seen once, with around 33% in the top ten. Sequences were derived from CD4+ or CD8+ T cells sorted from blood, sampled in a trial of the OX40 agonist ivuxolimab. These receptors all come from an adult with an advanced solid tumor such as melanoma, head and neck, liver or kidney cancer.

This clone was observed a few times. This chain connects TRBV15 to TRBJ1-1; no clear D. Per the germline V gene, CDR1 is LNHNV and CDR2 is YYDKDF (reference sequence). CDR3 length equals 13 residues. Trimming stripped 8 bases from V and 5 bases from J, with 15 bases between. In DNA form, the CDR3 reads TGTGCCACCGGTCCGGACCTTGGAACTGAAGCTTTCTTT. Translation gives CATGPDLGTEAFF.

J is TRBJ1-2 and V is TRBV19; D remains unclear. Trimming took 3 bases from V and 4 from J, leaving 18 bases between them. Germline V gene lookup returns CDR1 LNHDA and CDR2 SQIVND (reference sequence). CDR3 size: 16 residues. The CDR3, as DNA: TGTGCCAGTAGTATCTTGGCGGGAAAGATGGGCTATGGCTACACCTTC. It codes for CASSILAGKMGYGYTF.

Written as DNA, the CDR3 is TGTGCCAGCAGCGACGGGACAGCAAACACTGAAGCTTTCTTT. Its protein is CASSDGTANTEAFF. This rearrangement joins TRBV5-6 to TRBJ1-1; 7 nucleotides align to TRBD1. The CDR3 totals 14 residues. In germline, CDR1 is SGHDT, CDR2 YYEEEE. V lost 4 bases and J lost 2; bases outside the gene matches: 5.

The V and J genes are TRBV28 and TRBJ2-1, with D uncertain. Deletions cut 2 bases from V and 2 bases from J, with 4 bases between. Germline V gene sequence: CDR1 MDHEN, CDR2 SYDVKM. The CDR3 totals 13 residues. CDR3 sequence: CASSLSAYNEQFF. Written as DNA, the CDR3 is TGTGCCAGCAGTTTAAGCGCCTACAATGAGCAGTTCTTC.

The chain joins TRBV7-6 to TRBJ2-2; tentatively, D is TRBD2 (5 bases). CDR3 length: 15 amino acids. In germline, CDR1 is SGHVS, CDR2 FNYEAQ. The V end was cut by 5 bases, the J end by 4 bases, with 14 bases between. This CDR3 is CASSQRYGVTGELFF. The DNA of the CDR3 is TGTGCCAGCAGCCAGAGATACGGGGTCACCGGGGAGCTGTTTTTT.

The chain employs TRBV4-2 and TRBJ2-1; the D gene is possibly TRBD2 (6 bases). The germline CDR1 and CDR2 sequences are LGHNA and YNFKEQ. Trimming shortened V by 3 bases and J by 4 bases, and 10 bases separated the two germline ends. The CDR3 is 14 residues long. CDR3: CASSHNGGYNEQFF. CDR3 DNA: TGTGCCAGCAGCCATAACGGGGGTTACAATGAGCAGTTCTTC.

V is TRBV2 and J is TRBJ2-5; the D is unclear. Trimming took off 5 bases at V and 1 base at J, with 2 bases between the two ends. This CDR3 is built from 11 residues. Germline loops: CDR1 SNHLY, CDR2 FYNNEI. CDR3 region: CASSPQETQYF. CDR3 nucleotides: TGTGCCAGCAGTCCCCAAGAGACCCAGTACTTC. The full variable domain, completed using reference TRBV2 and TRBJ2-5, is EPEVTQTPSHQVTQMGQEVILRCVPISNHLYFYWYRQILGQKVEFLVSFYNNEISEKSEIFDDQFSVERPDGSNFTLKIRSTKLEDSAMYFCASSPQETQYFGPGTRLLVL.

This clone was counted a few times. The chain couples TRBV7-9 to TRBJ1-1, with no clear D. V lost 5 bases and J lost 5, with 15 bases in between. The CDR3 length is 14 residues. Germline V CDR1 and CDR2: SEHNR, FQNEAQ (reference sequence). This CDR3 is CASSATKGGTEAFF. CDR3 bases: TGTGCCAGCAGCGCGACCAAGGGAGGGACTGAAGCTTTCTTT.

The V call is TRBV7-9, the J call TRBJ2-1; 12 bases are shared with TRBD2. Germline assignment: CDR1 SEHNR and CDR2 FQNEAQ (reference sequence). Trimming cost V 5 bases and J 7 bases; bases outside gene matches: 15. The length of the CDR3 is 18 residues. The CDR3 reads CASSPEPASGRARNEQFF. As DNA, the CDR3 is TGTGCCAGCAGCCCCGAACCCGCTAGCGGGAGGGCCCGAAATGAGCAGTTCTTC. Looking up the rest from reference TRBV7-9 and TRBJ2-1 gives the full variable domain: DTGVSQNPRHKITKRGQNVTFRCDPISEHNRLYWYRQTLGQGPEFLTYFQNEAQLEKSRLLSDRFSAERPKGSFSTLEIQRTEQGDSAMYLCASSPEPASGRARNEQFFGPGTRLTVL.

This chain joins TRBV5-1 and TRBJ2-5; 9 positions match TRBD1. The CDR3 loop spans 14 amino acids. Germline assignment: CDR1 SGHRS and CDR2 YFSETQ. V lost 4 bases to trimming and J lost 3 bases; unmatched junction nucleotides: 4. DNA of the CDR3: TGCGCCAGCAGCCCTTGGACAGGGGAAGAGACCCAGTACTTC. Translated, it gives CASSPWTGEETQYF. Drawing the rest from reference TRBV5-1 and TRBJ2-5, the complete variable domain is KAGVTQTPRYLIKTRGQQVTLSCSPISGHRSVSWYQQTPGQGLQFLFEYFSETQRNKGNFPGRFSGRQFSNSRSEMNVSTLELGDSALYLCASSPWTGEETQYFGPGTRLLVL.

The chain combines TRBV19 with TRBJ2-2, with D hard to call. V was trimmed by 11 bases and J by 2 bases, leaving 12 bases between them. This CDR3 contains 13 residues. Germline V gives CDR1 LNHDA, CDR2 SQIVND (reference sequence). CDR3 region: CAARVGNTGELFF. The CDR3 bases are TGTGCCGCTAGGGTGGGCAACACCGGGGAGCTGTTTTTT.

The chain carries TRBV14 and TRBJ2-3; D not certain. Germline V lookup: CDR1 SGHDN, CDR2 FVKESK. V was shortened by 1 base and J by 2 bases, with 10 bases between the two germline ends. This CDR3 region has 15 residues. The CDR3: CASSQAPGYTDTQYF. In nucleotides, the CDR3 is TGTGCCAGCAGCCAAGCTCCAGGCTACACAGATACGCAGTATTTT.

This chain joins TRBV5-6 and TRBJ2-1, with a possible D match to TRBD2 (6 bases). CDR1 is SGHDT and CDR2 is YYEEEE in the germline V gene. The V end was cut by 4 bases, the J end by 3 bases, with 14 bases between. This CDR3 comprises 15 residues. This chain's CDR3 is CASSRTKLLYNEQFF. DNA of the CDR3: TGTGCCAGCAGCAGGACTAAGTTACTCTACAATGAGCAGTTCTTC.

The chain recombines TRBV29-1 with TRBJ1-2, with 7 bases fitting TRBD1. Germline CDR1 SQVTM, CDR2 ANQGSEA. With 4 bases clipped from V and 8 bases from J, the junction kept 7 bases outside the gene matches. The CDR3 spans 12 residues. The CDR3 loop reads CSVAEGAPGYTF. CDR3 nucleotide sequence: TGCAGCGTTGCGGAGGGGGCGCCGGGCTACACCTTC.

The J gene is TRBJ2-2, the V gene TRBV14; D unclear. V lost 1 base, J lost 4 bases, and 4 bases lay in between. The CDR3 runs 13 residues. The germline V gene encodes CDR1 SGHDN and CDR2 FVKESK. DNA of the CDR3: TGTGCCAGCAGCCAAGTCCTCACCGGGGAGCTGTTTTTT. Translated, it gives CASSQVLTGELFF.

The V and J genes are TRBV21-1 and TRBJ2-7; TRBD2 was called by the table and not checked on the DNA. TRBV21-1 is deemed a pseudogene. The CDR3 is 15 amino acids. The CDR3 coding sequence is TGTGCCAGCAGCAAGATGGGTAGCGGGAGCTACGAGCAGTACTTC. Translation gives CASSKMGSGSYEQYF.

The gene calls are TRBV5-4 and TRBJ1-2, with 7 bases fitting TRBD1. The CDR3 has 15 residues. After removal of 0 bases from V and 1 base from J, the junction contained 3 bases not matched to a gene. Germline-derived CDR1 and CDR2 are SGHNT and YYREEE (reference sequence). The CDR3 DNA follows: TGTGCCAGCAGCTTGGAAGACAGGGTTAACTATGGCTACACCTTC. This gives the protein CASSLEDRVNYGYTF.

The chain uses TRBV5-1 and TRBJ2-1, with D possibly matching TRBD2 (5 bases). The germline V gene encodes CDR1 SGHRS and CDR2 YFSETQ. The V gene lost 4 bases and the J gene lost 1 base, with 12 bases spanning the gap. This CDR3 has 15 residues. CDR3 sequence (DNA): TGCGCCAGCAGCCTGGTCGGGGTTTCCTACAATGAGCAGTTCTTC. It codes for CASSLVGVSYNEQFF.

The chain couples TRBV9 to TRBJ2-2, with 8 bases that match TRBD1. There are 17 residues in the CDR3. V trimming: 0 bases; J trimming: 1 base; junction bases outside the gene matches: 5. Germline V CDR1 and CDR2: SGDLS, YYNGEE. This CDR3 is CASSVAGQVMNTGELFF. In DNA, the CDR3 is TGTGCCAGCAGCGTAGCGGGACAGGTTATGAACACCGGGGAGCTGTTTTTT.

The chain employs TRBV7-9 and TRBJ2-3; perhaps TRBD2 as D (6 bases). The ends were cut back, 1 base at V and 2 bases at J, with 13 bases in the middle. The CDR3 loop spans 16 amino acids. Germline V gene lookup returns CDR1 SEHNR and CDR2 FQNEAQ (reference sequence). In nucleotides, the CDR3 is TGTGCCAGCAGCTTAGGGAGGGGACGGACCACAGATACGCAGTATTTT. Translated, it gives CASSLGRGRTTDTQYF.

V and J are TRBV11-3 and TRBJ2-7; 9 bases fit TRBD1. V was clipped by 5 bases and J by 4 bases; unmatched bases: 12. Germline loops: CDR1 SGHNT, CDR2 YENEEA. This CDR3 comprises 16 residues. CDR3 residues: CASSPQARDREYEQYF. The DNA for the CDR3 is TGTGCCAGCAGCCCTCAAGCCCGGGACAGGGAGTACGAGCAGTACTTC.

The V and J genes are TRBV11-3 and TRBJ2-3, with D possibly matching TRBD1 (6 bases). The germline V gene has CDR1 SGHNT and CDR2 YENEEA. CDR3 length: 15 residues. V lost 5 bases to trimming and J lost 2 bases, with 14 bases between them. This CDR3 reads CASSARSGDTDTQYF. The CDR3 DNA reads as TGTGCCAGCAGCGCACGTTCAGGGGACACAGATACGCAGTATTTT.

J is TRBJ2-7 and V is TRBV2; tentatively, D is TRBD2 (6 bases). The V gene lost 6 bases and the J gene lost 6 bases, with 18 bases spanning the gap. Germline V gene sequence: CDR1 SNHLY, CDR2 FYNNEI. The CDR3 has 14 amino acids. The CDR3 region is CASSLGGDLTEQYF. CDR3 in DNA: TGTGCCAGCAGCCTCGGGGGTGACCTAACCGAGCAGTACTTC.

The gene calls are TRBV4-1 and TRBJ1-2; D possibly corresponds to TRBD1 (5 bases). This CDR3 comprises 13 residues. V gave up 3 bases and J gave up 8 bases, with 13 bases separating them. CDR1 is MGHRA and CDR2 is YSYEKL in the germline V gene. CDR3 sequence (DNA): TGCGCCAGCAGCCATAGGGGCACGGGGGGCTACACCTTC. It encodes CASSHRGTGGYTF.

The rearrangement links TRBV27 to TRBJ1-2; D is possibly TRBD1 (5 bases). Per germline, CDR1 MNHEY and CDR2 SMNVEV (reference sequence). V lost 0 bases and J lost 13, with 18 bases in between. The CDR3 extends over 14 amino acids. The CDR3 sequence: CASSLSPYSDISTF. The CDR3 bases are TGTGCCAGCAGTTTATCCCCTTACTCGGACATATCCACCTTC.

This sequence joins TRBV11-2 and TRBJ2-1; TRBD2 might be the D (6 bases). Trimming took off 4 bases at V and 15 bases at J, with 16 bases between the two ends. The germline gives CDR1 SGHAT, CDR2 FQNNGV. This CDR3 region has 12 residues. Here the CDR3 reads CASSWTGTVPFF. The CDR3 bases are TGTGCCAGCAGCTGGACCGGGACTGTTCCGTTCTTC.